The 27 T cell receptor beta chains below come from one sample, sequenced in a study of blood T cells in healthy people across ages. For the second PCR, which ran for about 6 to 11 cycles, a sample-barcoded 5' primer and a J-beta primer mix were used. TCRdb recomputed calls from the 5' RACE reads with MiXCR, one row per CDR3 protein. The sample carries 920,000 or so distinct CDR3 sequences, under 55% recorded once. Sequenced: blood. The receptors derive from a woman aged 55-69 years in good health.

In its sample, this clonotype was seen a few times. V is TRBV6-1 and J is TRBJ2-3; no definite D call. CDR1 and CDR2 (germline): MNHNS, SASEGT. The CDR3 is 15 amino acids. V was cut by 0 bases and J by 0 bases, with 7 bases left in between. The CDR3 DNA reads TGTGCCAGCAGTGAAGCCCCCACCAGCACAGATACGCAGTATTTT. Translation gives CASSEAPTSTDTQYF.

This clonotype was found a few times. V is TRBV25-1 and J is TRBJ1-4, with 8 nucleotides matching TRBD1. Germline CDR1 MGHDK, CDR2 SYGVNS. The ends lost 4 bases at V and 2 bases at J; junction bases unmatched: 6. The CDR3 has 16 residues. The CDR3 DNA sequence: TGTGCCAGCAGTGGAGGACAGGGCCATACTAATGAAAAACTGTTTTTT. This codes for CASSGGQGHTNEKLFF.

A few counts support this clonotype. The chain combines TRBV3-1 with TRBJ2-5; unclear D gene. V lost 4 bases to trimming and J lost 2 bases, with 11 bases between them. Germline V lookup: CDR1 LGHDT, CDR2 YNNKEL (reference sequence). The CDR3 loop spans 14 amino acids. The CDR3 protein is CASSPTWTQETQYF. The CDR3 DNA follows: TGTGCCAGCAGCCCCACTTGGACGCAAGAGACCCAGTACTTC.

The chain uses TRBV3-1 and TRBJ1-1; TRBD1 matches at 8 bases. Germline V CDR1 and CDR2: LGHDT, YNNKEL (reference sequence). V was pared by 1 base and J by 10 bases, with 8 bases of the junction left unmatched. CDR3 length equals 14 residues. This chain's CDR3 is CASSQGARGQSAFF. The CDR3 bases are TGTGCCAGCAGCCAAGGGGCCAGGGGGCAATCAGCTTTCTTT. Together with reference TRBV3-1 and TRBJ1-1, the CDR3 gives the full variable domain: DTAVSQTPKYLVTQMGNDKSIKCEQNLGHDTMYWYKQDSKKFLKIMFSYNNKELIINETVPNRFSPKSPDKAHLNLHINSLELGDSAVYFCASSQGARGQSAFFGQGTRLTVV.

The V gene is TRBV20-1, the J gene TRBJ2-3; D is possibly TRBD2 (5 bases). CDR1 and CDR2 from the germline V gene are DFQATT and SNEGSKA (reference sequence). This CDR3 has 16 residues. V was cut by 4 bases and J by 0 bases, with 17 bases left in between. The CDR3 reads CSAMDSRLTSTDTQYF. CDR3 in DNA: TGCAGTGCTATGGACTCGCGTCTGACTAGCACAGATACGCAGTATTTT.

This chain links TRBV12-3 or TRBV12-4 with TRBJ1-5; 7 bases are a match to TRBD1. V shed 4 bases, J shed 4 bases, and the junction held 4 bases outside the gene matches. The CDR3 is 14 amino acids. The CDR3 is CASSSGQTNQPQHF. In nucleotides, the CDR3 is TGTGCCAGCAGTTCGGGACAGACGAATCAGCCCCAGCATTTT.

J is TRBJ2-3 and V is TRBV2; D not resolved. The germline CDR1 and CDR2 sequences are SNHLY and FYNNEI. With 6 bases removed from V and 2 bases from J, the gap between germline ends came to 15 bases. The CDR3 consists of 15 residues. CDR3 bases: TGTGCCAGCAGGGTTGGACGTGAGATCACAGATACGCAGTATTTT. Translated: CASRVGREITDTQYF.

This chain links TRBV3-1 with TRBJ2-1; D remains ambiguous. Trimming shortened V by 2 bases and J by 10 bases, and 15 bases separated the two germline ends. Germline values: CDR1 LGHDT, CDR2 YNNKEL (reference sequence). This CDR3 contains 14 residues. This CDR3 is CASSQNHRLEEQFF. The CDR3 DNA reads as TGTGCCAGCAGCCAAAACCACCGATTGGAGGAGCAGTTCTTC.

A few counts support this clonotype. The V gene is TRBV6-6, the J gene TRBJ2-7; D uncertain. This CDR3 region has 12 residues. CDR1 and CDR2 (germline): MNHNY, SVGAGI (reference sequence). V was pared by 8 bases and J by 2 bases, with 10 bases between. The CDR3 reads CASAPTTYEQYF. The CDR3 nucleotides are TGTGCCAGCGCACCTACGACCTACGAGCAGTACTTC.

In its sample, this clonotype was seen a few times. The chain employs TRBV6-5 and TRBJ2-6; no firm D call. V dropped 2 bases and J dropped 4 bases, with 12 bases sitting between them. This CDR3 is 16 amino acids long. Germline CDR1 and CDR2: MNHEY and SVGAGI. The CDR3 is CASSYGLGSGANVLTF. The CDR3 bases are TGTGCCAGCAGTTACGGGTTGGGCTCGGGGGCCAACGTCCTGACTTTC.

This clonotype has a handful of counts. The rearrangement uses TRBV20-1 and TRBJ1-5; TRBD1 matches 8 bases. Germline CDR1 is DFQATT and CDR2 is SNEGSKA (reference sequence). The length of the CDR3 is 17 residues. V was pared by 5 bases and J by 0 bases, with 12 bases of the junction left unmatched. The CDR3 here is CSALHPQGGLSNQPQHF. The CDR3, as DNA: TGCAGTGCTCTGCACCCACAGGGGGGGCTTAGCAATCAGCCCCAGCATTTT.

The chain has TRBV7-6 and TRBJ2-7; D unresolved. CDR3 length: 13 amino acids. Germline V gene lookup returns CDR1 SGHVS and CDR2 FNYEAQ. Trimming took off 2 bases at V and 4 bases at J, with 9 bases between the two ends. In nucleotides, the CDR3 is TGTGCCAGCAGCTTATCGGTCGGTTACGAGCAGTACTTC. Translation: CASSLSVGYEQYF. Based on the CDR3 plus reference TRBV7-6 and TRBJ2-7, the full variable domain is GAGVSQSPRYKVTKRGQDVALRCDPISGHVSLYWYRQALGQGPEFLTYFNYEAQQDKSGLPNDRFSAERPEGSISTLTIQRTEQRDSAMYRCASSLSVGYEQYFGPGTRLTVT.

This chain connects TRBV7-9 to TRBJ2-3, with D unclear. This CDR3 has 12 residues. Trimming took 4 bases from V and 7 from J, leaving 9 bases between them. Germline CDR1 and CDR2: SEHNR and FQNEAQ (reference sequence). The CDR3 bases are TGTGCCAGCAGCTCAATTGAATATACGCAGTATTTT. Translated, it gives CASSSIEYTQYF.

This sequence joins TRBV2 and TRBJ2-5; D gene ambiguous. CDR3 size: 12 residues. Trimming cost V 8 bases and J 5 bases, with 12 bases left between them. The germline V gene encodes CDR1 SNHLY and CDR2 FYNNEI. The DNA for the CDR3 is TGTGCCAGCCGCGAATTCAGGGAGACCCAGTACTTC. Amino acids: CASREFRETQYF.

This clonotype showed up just a few times. The DNA for the CDR3 is TGTGCCAGCAGCAGGAAAAACCAAGGGACAGGGCAAGCCTACGAGCAGTACTTC. This gives the protein CASSRKNQGTGQAYEQYF. The rearrangement uses TRBV13 and TRBJ2-7, with TRBD1 matching 9 bases. The J segment lost 2 bases and the V segment lost 5 bases, leaving 16 bases of the junction unmatched. Germline V CDR1 and CDR2: PRHDT, FYEKMQ (reference sequence). The CDR3 is 18 amino acids.

The chain recombines TRBV5-1 with TRBJ2-1, with 11 bases matching TRBD1. The germline gives CDR1 SGHRS, CDR2 YFSETQ. After removal of 0 bases from V and 8 bases from J, the junction contained 7 bases not matched to a gene. CDR3 length: 16 residues. DNA of the CDR3: TGCGCCAGCAGCTTGGCGGGACAGGGGGGTTTCGATGAGCAGTTCTTC. This translates into CASSLAGQGGFDEQFF.

This clonotype appeared a few times. The V gene is TRBV11-1, the J gene TRBJ2-7; TRBD2 agrees at 10 bases. The CDR3 runs 15 residues. Germline V gene lookup returns CDR1 SGHAT and CDR2 FQDESV (reference sequence). V lost 4 bases and J lost 1; bases outside the gene matches: 4. CDR3: CASSSKLAGSYEQYF. The CDR3 DNA sequence: TGTGCCAGCAGCTCCAAACTAGCGGGGTCCTACGAGCAGTACTTC. Drawing the rest from reference TRBV11-1 and TRBJ2-7, the complete variable domain is EAEVAQSPRYKITEKSQAVAFWCDPISGHATLYWYRQILGQGPELLVQFQDESVVDDSQLPKDRFSAERLKGVDSTLKIQPAELGDSAMYLCASSSKLAGSYEQYFGPGTRLTVT.

As concerns this clonotype: Germline is not matched at one junction end, which may reflect a read error. The rearrangement links TRBV29-1 to TRBJ1-1; TRBD1 matches at 7 bases. The CDR3 extends over 13 amino acids. Looked up from germline, CDR1 is SQVTM and CDR2 is ANQGSEA. The CDR3 region is CSVVRGQNNEAFF. The CDR3 nucleotides are TGCAGCGTTGTAAGGGGGCAGAACAATGAAGCTTTCTTT.

This clonotype was detected a few times. The chain recombines TRBV12-3 or TRBV12-4 with TRBJ2-3, with a weak D call TRBD2 (7 bases). Trimming cost V 10 bases and J 0 bases, with 14 bases left between them. This CDR3 region has 14 residues. CDR3 in amino acids: CATARGGSTDTQYF. CDR3 coding DNA: TGTGCCACCGCGAGGGGGGGCAGCACAGATACGCAGTATTTT.

As to this clonotype: One end of the junction does not line up with germline, which may come from a read error. The chain has TRBV28 and TRBJ2-7; no clear D gene. CDR3 size: 14 residues. Germline V gene data show CDR1 as MDHEN and CDR2 as SYDVKM. The CDR3 nucleotides are TGTGCCGGCAGTCCTACCACCGAGAAATACGAGCAGTACTTC. It codes for CAGSPTTEKYEQYF.

This clonotype appeared a few times. The chain combines TRBV5-6 with TRBJ2-4, with D uncertain. V was cut by 6 bases and J by 4 bases, with 5 bases left in between. From germline, CDR1 is SGHDT and CDR2 YYEEEE. CDR3 length equals 11 residues. In DNA, the CDR3 is TGTGCCAGCACCGGGAAAAACATTCAGTACTTC. This encodes CASTGKNIQYF.

This chain uses TRBV28 with TRBJ1-4; 9 nucleotides line up with TRBD1. The CDR3 consists of 15 residues. Germline V gene lookup returns CDR1 MDHEN and CDR2 SYDVKM. V gave up 2 bases and J gave up 4 bases; unmatched junction bases: 2. The CDR3 reads CASSLKGQGNEKLFF. CDR3 coding DNA: TGTGCCAGCAGTTTAAAGGGACAGGGTAATGAAAAACTGTTTTTT.

Written as DNA, the CDR3 is TGCGCCAGCAGCCTCAAGATCGGGGAGACTCCCTACGAGCAGTACTTC. Amino acid sequence: CASSLKIGETPYEQYF. The chain recombines TRBV4-1 with TRBJ2-7; weak D call: TRBD2 (5 bases). This CDR3 is 16 amino acids long. The germline gives CDR1 MGHRA, CDR2 YSYEKL. The V gene lost 4 bases and the J gene lost 2 bases, with 18 bases spanning the gap.

This clonotype has a handful of counts. The gene calls are TRBV12-3 or TRBV12-4 and TRBJ1-1; the D is unclear. V lost 7 bases and J 4 bases, leaving 16 bases between the germline ends. The CDR3 runs 14 residues. The CDR3 protein is CASTPTGYGTEAFF. In DNA form, the CDR3 reads TGTGCCAGCACCCCAACGGGGTACGGCACTGAAGCTTTCTTT.

This clonotype was seen at least ten times. This chain uses TRBV27 with TRBJ1-2; possibly TRBD1 for D (5 bases). V was trimmed by 10 bases and J by 4 bases, leaving 13 bases between them. The CDR3 totals 12 residues. Germline values: CDR1 MNHEY, CDR2 SMNVEV (reference sequence). CDR3 residues: CATRQGFYGYTF. In DNA, the CDR3 is TGTGCCACTCGCCAGGGCTTCTATGGCTACACCTTC.

This clonotype has a count of ten or more. The chain has TRBV10-3 and TRBJ2-5; D possibly uses TRBD1 or TRBD2 (6 bases each). Trimming took 5 bases from V and 4 from J, leaving 14 bases between them. The CDR3 totals 14 residues. Germline CDR1 is ENHRY and CDR2 is SYGVKD. CDR3 in amino acids: CAISRRGERETQYF. DNA of the CDR3: TGTGCCATCAGTCGGAGGGGGGAGCGAGAGACCCAGTACTTC.

The rearrangement joins TRBV6-5 to TRBJ2-7, with D hard to call. With the DNA end fitting TRBJ2-1 better, the J assignment may be wrong. The germline V gene encodes CDR1 MNHEY and CDR2 SVGAGI. The CDR3 totals 14 residues. This chain's CDR3 is CASSYVSSINEQFF. CDR3 bases: TGTGCCAGCAGTTACGTGTCCTCTATCAATGAGCAGTTCTTC.